This T cell receptor (beta chain) was sequenced for a study of T cells in Graves' hyperthyroidism and ophthalmopathy. Findings and limits, study-wide: Most thyroid clonotypes expanded above 0.001 were also detected in blood. Separating ophthalmopathy from stable hyperthyroidism was achieved by a 13 V-J model.

The V end lost 1 base, the J end lost 0 bases, and 10 bases lay between the germline ends. Germline V gene data show CDR1 as SGHVS and CDR2 as FQNEAQ. The CDR3 is made up of 16 amino acids. This clonotype was counted at least ten times. Its antigen is unidentified. RNA transcripts provided the source from which TCR beta CDR3 regions were amplified. The study used the HTBI primer set for a first-round RT-PCR of the TCR CDR3. TCRdb re-called the multiplex PCR reads with MiXCR, one entry per CDR3 protein. The sample shows fewer than 550,000 distinct CDR3 sequences, approximately 15% of them seen only once. Stable Graves' hyperthyroidism denoted no ophthalmopathy progression over 18 months. Diagnoses used clinical symptoms, serum thyroxine and TRAb, thyroid ultrasound and orbital computed tomography.

This receptor was taken from a woman between 18 and 29 years old with Graves' hyperthyroidism. V and J are TRBV7-8 and TRBJ1-5; D is ambiguous. Source material: blood. The CDR3 coding sequence is TGTGCCAGCAGCTTAGGTGCCCAGAATAGCAATCAGCCCCAGCATTTT. This gives the protein CASSLGAQNSNQPQHF.